The subject of this entry is one TCR beta chain. Its specificity is not known. Unique molecular identifiers were attached to individual cDNA molecules. TCRdb ran MiXCR on the 5' RACE reads and lists one entry per CDR3 protein. Of fewer than 85,000 distinct CDR3 sequences listed, roughly an eighth are singletons. The sample belongs to a study of early T cells in non-severe SARS-CoV-2 infection. Looking at the study overall: Alpha and beta chains were unpaired, from unsorted whole-blood bulk RNA. Study conclusions and caveats: CD4 and private specificities were missed by VDJdb matching, which favored anti-spike CD8 responses.

This clonotype was sampled from an adult who was a healthcare worker with PCR-confirmed SARS-CoV-2 infection or an uninfected control (not recorded which). Sequenced input: whole blood.

CDR3 loop: CSARLLAGGPTDTQYF. Here the CDR3 DNA reads TGCAGTGCTAGGCTGCTAGCGGGGGGGCCCACAGATACGCAGTATTTT. The chain carries TRBV20-1 and TRBJ2-3; 12 positions agree with TRBD2. CDR3 length: 16 amino acids. CDR1 DFQATT and CDR2 SNEGSKA come from the germline V gene (reference sequence). The V segment lost 3 bases and the J segment 2 bases; nucleotides outside the gene matches: 6.